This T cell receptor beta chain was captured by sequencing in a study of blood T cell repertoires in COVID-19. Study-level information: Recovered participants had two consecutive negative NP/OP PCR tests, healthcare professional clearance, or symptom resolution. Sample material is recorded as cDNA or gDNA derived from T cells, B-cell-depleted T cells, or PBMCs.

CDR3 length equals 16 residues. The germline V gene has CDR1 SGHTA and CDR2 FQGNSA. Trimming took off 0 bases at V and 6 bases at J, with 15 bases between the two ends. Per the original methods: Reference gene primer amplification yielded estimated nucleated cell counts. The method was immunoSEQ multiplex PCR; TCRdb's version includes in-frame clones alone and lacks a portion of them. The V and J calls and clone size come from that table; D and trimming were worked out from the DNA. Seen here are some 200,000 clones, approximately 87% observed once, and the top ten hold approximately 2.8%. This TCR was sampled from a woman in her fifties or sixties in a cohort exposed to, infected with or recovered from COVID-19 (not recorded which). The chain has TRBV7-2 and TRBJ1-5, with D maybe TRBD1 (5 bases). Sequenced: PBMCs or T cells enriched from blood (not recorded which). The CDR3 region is CASSLASGRGGQPQHF. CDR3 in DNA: TGTGCCAGCAGCTTAGCGTCGGGGCGGGGAGGTCAGCCCCAGCATTTT.